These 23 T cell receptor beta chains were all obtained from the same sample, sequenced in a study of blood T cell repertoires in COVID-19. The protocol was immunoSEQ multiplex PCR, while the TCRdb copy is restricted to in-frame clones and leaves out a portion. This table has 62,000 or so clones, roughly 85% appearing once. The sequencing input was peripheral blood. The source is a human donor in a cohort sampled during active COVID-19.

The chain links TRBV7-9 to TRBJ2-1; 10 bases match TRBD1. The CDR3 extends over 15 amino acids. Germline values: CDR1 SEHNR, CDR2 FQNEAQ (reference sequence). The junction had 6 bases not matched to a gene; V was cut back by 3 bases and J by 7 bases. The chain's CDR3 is CASSLGQGPRNEQFF. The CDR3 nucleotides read TGTGCCAGCAGCTTGGGACAGGGGCCACGAAATGAGCAGTTCTTC.

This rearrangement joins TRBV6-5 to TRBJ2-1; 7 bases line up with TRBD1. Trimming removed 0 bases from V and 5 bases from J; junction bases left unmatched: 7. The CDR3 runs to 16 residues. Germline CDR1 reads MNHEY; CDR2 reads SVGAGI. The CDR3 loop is CASSYSRRGSHNEQFF. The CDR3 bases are TGTGCCAGCAGTTACTCGCGCAGGGGGTCCCACAATGAGCAGTTCTTC.

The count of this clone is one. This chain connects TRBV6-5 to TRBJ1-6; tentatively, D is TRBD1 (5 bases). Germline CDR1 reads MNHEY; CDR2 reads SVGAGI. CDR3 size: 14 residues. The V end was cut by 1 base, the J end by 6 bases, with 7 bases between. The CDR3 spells CASSYLGGNSPLHF. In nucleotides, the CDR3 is TGTGCCAGCAGTTACTTGGGGGGTAATTCACCCCTCCACTTT.

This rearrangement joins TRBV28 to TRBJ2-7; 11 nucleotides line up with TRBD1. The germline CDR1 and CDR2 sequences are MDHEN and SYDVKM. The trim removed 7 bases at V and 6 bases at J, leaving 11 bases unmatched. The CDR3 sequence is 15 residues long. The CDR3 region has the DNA TGTGCCAGCAAAAGCGCCGGGACAGGGGGTAGCGAGCAGTACTTC. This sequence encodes CASKSAGTGGSEQYF.

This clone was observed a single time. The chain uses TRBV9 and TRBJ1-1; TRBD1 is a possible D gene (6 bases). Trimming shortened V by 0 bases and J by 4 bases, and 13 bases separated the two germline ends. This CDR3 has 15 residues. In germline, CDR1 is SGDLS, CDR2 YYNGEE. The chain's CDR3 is CASSVVGQGSTEAFF. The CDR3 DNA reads TGTGCCAGCAGCGTAGTGGGGCAGGGGAGCACTGAAGCTTTCTTT.

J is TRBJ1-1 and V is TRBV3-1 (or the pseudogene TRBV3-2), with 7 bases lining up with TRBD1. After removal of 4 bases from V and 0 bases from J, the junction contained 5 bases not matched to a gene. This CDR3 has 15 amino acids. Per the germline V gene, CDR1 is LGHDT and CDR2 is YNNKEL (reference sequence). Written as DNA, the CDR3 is TGTGCCAGCAGCCTGCAGACAGGGATGAACACTGAAGCTTTCTTT. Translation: CASSLQTGMNTEAFF.

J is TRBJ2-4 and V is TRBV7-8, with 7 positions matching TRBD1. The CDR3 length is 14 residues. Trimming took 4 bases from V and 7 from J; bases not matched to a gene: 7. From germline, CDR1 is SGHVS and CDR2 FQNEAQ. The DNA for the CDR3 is TGTGCCAGCAGCTCAGTAACAGGGGCGAACATTCAGTACTTC. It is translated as CASSSVTGANIQYF.

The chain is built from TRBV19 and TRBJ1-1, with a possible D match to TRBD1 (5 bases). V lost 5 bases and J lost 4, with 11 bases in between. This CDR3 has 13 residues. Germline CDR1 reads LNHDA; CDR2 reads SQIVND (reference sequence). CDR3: CASSRRGGTEAFF. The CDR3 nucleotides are TGTGCCAGTAGTCGGCGGGGGGGCACTGAAGCTTTCTTT.

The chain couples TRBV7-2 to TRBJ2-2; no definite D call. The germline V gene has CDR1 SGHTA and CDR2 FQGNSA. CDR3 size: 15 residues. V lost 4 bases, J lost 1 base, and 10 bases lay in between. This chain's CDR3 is CASSSRVRNTGELFF. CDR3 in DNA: TGTGCCAGCAGCTCCCGGGTCAGGAACACCGGGGAGCTGTTTTTT.

The CDR3 loop reads CASSPRLAASYEQYF. The CDR3 DNA sequence: TGTGCCAGCTCCCCCAGACTAGCGGCCTCCTACGAGCAGTACTTC. The genes are TRBV18 and TRBJ2-7; 9 bases map to TRBD2. CDR3 length equals 15 residues. The junction had 6 bases not matched to a gene; V was cut back by 6 bases and J by 0 bases. CDR1 is KGHSH and CDR2 is LQKENI in the germline V gene.

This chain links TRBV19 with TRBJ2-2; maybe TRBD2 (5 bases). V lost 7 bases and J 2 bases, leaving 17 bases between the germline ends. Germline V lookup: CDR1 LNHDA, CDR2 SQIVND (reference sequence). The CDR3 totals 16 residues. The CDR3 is CASIAEAAVNTGELFF. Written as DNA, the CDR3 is TGTGCCAGTATTGCCGAAGCGGCGGTTAACACCGGGGAGCTGTTTTTT.

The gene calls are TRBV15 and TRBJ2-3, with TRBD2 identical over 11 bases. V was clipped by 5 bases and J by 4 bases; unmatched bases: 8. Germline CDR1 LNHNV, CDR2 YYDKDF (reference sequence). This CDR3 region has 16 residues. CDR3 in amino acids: CATSGLLAGGSDTQYF. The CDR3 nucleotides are TGTGCCACCAGCGGTCTGCTAGCGGGGGGCTCAGATACGCAGTATTTT. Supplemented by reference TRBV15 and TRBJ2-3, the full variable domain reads DAMVIQNPRYQVTQFGKPVTLSCSQTLNHNVMYWYQQKSSQAPKLLFHYYDKDFNNEADTPDNFQSRRPNTSFCFLDIRSPGLGDTAMYLCATSGLLAGGSDTQYFGPGTRLTVL.

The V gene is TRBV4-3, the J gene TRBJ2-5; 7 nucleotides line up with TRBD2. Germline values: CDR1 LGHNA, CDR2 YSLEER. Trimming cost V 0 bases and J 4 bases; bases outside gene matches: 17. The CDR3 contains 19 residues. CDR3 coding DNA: TGCGCCAGCAGCCAAGAGCGGGCCACTAGCGTCGGGCGTTCAGAGACCCAGTACTTC. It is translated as CASSQERATSVGRSETQYF.

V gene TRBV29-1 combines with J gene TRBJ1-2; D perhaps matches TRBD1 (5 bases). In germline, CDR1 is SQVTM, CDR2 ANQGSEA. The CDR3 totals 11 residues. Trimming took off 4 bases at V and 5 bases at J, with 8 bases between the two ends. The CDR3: CSVGGGYGYTF. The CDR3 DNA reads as TGCAGCGTTGGTGGGGGGTATGGCTACACCTTC. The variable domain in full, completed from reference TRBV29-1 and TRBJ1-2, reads SAVISQKPSRDICQRGTSLTIQCQVDSQVTMMFWYRQQPGQSLTLIATANQGSEATYESGFVIDKFPISRPNLTFSTLTVSNMSPEDSSIYLCSVGGGYGYTFGSGTRLTVV.

The CDR3 DNA follows: TGCGCCAGCAGCCATCCTGACAGGGGTTCTGAAGCTTTCTTT. Its protein is CASSHPDRGSEAFF. The V call is TRBV4-1, the J call TRBJ1-1; the match to TRBD1 covers 8 bases. With V trimmed by 3 bases and J by 6 bases, 6 bases remained unmatched. Germline CDR1 is MGHRA and CDR2 is YSYEKL. The length of the CDR3 is 14 residues.

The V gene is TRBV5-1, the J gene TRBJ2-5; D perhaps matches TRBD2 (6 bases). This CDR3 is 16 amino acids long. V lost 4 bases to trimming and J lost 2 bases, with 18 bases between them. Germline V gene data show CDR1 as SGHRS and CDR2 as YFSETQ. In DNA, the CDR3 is TGCGCCAGCAGCCCCCCGGGACTCGAATTTCAAGAGACCCAGTACTTC. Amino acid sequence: CASSPPGLEFQETQYF.

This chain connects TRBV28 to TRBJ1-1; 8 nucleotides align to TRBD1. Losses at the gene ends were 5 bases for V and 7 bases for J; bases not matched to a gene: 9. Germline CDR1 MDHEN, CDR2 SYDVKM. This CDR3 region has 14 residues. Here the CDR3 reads CASSLGQGLHEAFF. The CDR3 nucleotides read TGTGCCAGCAGTCTTGGACAGGGTCTCCATGAAGCTTTCTTT.

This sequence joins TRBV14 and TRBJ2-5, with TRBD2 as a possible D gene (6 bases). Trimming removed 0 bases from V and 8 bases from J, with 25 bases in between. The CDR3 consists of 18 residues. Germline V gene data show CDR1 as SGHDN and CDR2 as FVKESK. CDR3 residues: CASSQEKDYYWGLFTQYF. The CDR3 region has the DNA TGTGCCAGCAGCCAAGAAAAGGACTACTATTGGGGTTTATTTACCCAGTACTTC.

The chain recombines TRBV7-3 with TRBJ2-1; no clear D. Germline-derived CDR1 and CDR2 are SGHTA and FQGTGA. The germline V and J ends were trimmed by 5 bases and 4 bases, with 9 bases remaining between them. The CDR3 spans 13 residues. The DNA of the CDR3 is TGTGCCAGCAGCCCTAGTCGGTACAATGAGCAGTTCTTC. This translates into CASSPSRYNEQFF.

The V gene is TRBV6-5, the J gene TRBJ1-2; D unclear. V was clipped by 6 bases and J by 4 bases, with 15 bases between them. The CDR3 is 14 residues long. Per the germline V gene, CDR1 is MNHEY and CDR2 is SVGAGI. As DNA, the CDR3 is TGTGCCAGCAGCCCGACACTTACCGGCTATGGCTACACCTTC. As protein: CASSPTLTGYGYTF.

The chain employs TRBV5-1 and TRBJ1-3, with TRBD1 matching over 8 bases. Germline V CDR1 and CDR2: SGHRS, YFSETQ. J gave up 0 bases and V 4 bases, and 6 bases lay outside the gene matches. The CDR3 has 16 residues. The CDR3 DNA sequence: TGCGCCAGCAGCAGCCGACAGGGGAGCTCTGGAAACACCATATATTTT. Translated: CASSSRQGSSGNTIYF.

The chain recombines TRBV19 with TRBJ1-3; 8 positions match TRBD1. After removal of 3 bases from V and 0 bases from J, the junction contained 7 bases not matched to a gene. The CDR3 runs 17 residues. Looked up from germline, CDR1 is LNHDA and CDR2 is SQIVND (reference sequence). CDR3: CASSMIRTGGSGNTIYF. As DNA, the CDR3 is TGTGCCAGTAGTATGATACGAACAGGGGGCTCTGGAAACACCATATATTTT. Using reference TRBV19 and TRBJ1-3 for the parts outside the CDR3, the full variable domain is DGGITQSPKYLFRKEGQNVTLSCEQNLNHDAMYWYRQDPGQGLRLIYYSQIVNDFQKGDIAEGYSVSREKKESFPLTVTSAQKNPTAFYLCASSMIRTGGSGNTIYFGEGSWLTVV.

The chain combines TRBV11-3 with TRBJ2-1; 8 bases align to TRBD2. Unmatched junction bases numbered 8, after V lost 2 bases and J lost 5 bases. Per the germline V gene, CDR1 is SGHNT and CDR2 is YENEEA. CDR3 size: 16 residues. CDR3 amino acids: CASSLRGGIRNNEQFF. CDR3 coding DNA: TGTGCCAGCAGCTTACGGGGGGGGATAAGAAACAATGAGCAGTTCTTC.